Presented here are 20 T cell receptor beta chains from one specimen sequenced in a study of shared clonotypes between healthy human individuals. Assay: immunoSEQ multiplex PCR; the TCRdb copy retains only in-frame clones and omits some. The data contain a few hundred thousand clones, roughly 84% of them singletons. The sequencing sample was made of memory CD8+ T cells sorted from blood. Subset of the sample: CD45RO+ cells pooled with CCR7-negative TemRA cells. The receptors were sampled from a man aged 18 to 29 in good health.

The genes are TRBV12-5 and TRBJ1-2, with 12 bases fitting TRBD1. The CDR3 is 16 amino acids. Germline V gene data show CDR1 as LGHNT and CDR2 as FRNRAP. The junction had 4 bases not matched to a gene; V was cut back by 2 bases and J by 3 bases. In DNA, the CDR3 is TGTGCTAGTGGTTTGATTGGGACAGGGGGCTACTATGGCTACACCTTC. Translating it yields CASGLIGTGGYYGYTF.

The gene calls are TRBV11-2 and TRBJ2-5; no clear D. V was pared by 1 base and J by 5 bases, with 8 bases between. Germline V gene sequence: CDR1 SGHAT, CDR2 FQNNGV. The CDR3 extends over 13 amino acids. The CDR3 coding sequence is TGTGCCAGCAGCTTAGTGGACGGGGAGACCCAGTACTTC. Its protein is CASSLVDGETQYF.

This clone has a single count. The rearrangement joins TRBV6-1 to TRBJ1-2; D perhaps matches TRBD1 (5 bases). Per the germline V gene, CDR1 is MNHNS and CDR2 is SASEGT. The CDR3 totals 14 residues. V lost 7 bases to trimming and J lost 4 bases, with 16 bases between them. Written as DNA, the CDR3 is TGTGCCAGCACCGAATGGGACTCCGGCTATGGCTACACCTTC. Protein sequence: CASTEWDSGYGYTF.

This clone was seen only a few times. This chain joins TRBV13 and TRBJ2-7; D is perhaps TRBD2 (5 bases). Germline values: CDR1 PRHDT, CDR2 FYEKMQ (reference sequence). This CDR3 contains 12 residues. V was clipped by 5 bases and J by 7 bases, with 12 bases between them. The CDR3 reads CASSPTSGEQYF. DNA of the CDR3: TGTGCCAGCAGCCCAACTTCGGGGGAGCAGTACTTC.

This chain uses TRBV6-1 with TRBJ2-7; D is unclear. CDR1 is MNHNS, CDR2 SASEGT, per germline. V dropped 3 bases and J dropped 1 base, with 22 bases sitting between them. The CDR3 has 18 amino acids. Here the CDR3 DNA reads TGTGCCAGCAGTGACCCGCGCCCCCAAGGGATTGCTTCCTACGAGCAGTACTTC. This sequence encodes CASSDPRPQGIASYEQYF.

V and J are TRBV2 and TRBJ1-1; D ambiguous. Germline CDR1 reads SNHLY; CDR2 reads FYNNEI. The V gene lost 3 bases and the J gene lost 6 bases, with 32 bases spanning the gap. CDR3 length: 20 amino acids. CDR3 sequence: CASSEYSLPALPPRLSEAFF. The CDR3, as DNA: TGTGCCAGCAGTGAGTACAGCCTCCCCGCCTTGCCCCCTCGATTGTCTGAAGCTTTCTTT.

The gene calls are TRBV5-4 and TRBJ2-1, with 8 bases aligning to TRBD2. V was pared by 5 bases and J by 2 bases, with 6 bases of the junction left unmatched. The CDR3 is 15 residues long. CDR1 and CDR2 from the germline V gene are SGHNT and YYREEE (reference sequence). The CDR3 DNA reads TGTGCCAGCAGTTCCCCTAGCGGGCCCTACAATGAGCAGTTCTTC. This sequence encodes CASSSPSGPYNEQFF.

The J gene is TRBJ2-7, the V gene TRBV27; D possibly corresponds to TRBD1 (5 bases). Germline V gene lookup returns CDR1 MNHEY and CDR2 SMNVEV (reference sequence). This CDR3 has 15 amino acids. V shed 2 bases and J shed 5 bases, with 16 bases lying between them. As DNA, the CDR3 is TGTGCCAGCAGTTTAGTCTTCGCAGGGTCCAACGAGCAGTACTTC. The encoded protein is CASSLVFAGSNEQYF.

The gene calls are TRBV30 and TRBJ2-7; D gene ambiguous. The germline gives CDR1 GTSNPN, CDR2 SVGIG (reference sequence). CDR3 size: 12 residues. The V gene lost 0 bases and the J gene lost 5 bases, with 8 bases spanning the gap. The CDR3 bases are TGTGCCTGGAGTGTACAAGGGAACGAGCAGTACTTC. Translation gives CAWSVQGNEQYF. The full variable domain, its missing parts supplied by reference TRBV30 and TRBJ2-7, is SQTIHQWPATLVQPVGSPLSLECTVEGTSNPNLYWYRQAAGRGLQLLFYSVGIGQISSEVPQNLSASRPQDRQFILSSKKLLLSDSGFYLCAWSVQGNEQYFGPGTRLTVT.

V and J are TRBV4-1 and TRBJ1-5; possibly TRBD1 for D (6 bases). CDR1 is MGHRA, CDR2 YSYEKL, per germline. The CDR3 has 15 residues. The V and J ends lost 1 base and 6 bases respectively, with 13 bases between them. The CDR3 coding sequence is TGCGCCAGCAGCCAAGGGGCAGGGGCACTTCAGCCCCAGCATTTT. Its translation is CASSQGAGALQPQHF.

The genes are TRBV27 and TRBJ2-7; D gene ambiguous. This CDR3 is 14 amino acids long. The V gene lost 5 bases and the J gene lost 0 bases, with 11 bases spanning the gap. CDR1 and CDR2 (germline): MNHEY, SMNVEV (reference sequence). The CDR3 DNA reads as TGTGCCAGCAGTATTTACTATACCTCCTACGAGCAGTACTTC. Its protein is CASSIYYTSYEQYF.

This clone is a singleton in its sample. This chain connects TRBV7-2 to TRBJ1-2; a possible D gene is TRBD1 (5 bases). The germline V gene encodes CDR1 SGHTA and CDR2 FQGNSA. This CDR3 is 16 amino acids long. V gave up 3 bases and J gave up 8 bases, with 22 bases separating them. The CDR3: CASSFSPDGGLSGYTF. DNA for the CDR3: TGTGCCAGCAGCTTCTCTCCTGACGGGGGATTAAGCGGCTACACCTTC.

The chain combines TRBV6-5 with TRBJ1-5; the match to TRBD1 covers 7 bases. Germline V lookup: CDR1 MNHEY, CDR2 SVGAGI. The length of the CDR3 is 14 residues. With V trimmed by 5 bases and J by 6 bases, 7 bases remained unmatched. The chain's CDR3 is CASSETGESQPQHF. The CDR3 DNA sequence: TGTGCCAGCAGTGAAACAGGGGAATCTCAGCCCCAGCATTTT.

In its sample, this clone was seen once. The DNA is omitted, as the CDR3 cannot be located on it reliably, and the CDR3 follows TCRdb's listing. The chain couples TRBV28 to TRBJ1-2. A total of 12 residues make up the CDR3, ends included. CDR1 is MDHEN and CDR2 is SYDVKM in the germline V gene. The CDR3 spells CASSLVGSGTTF.

The chain couples TRBV30 to TRBJ2-1; D unresolved. CDR3 length: 11 residues. CDR1 is GTSNPN, CDR2 SVGIG, per germline (reference sequence). V lost 0 bases to trimming and J lost 9 bases, with 6 bases between them. Here the CDR3 reads CAWSVGLEQFF. CDR3 bases: TGTGCCTGGAGTGTAGGGCTTGAGCAGTTCTTC.

As DNA, the CDR3 is TGCGGAAGTCGGGCGGGGGAGACCCAGTACTTC. This sequence encodes CGSRAGETQYF. The rearrangement uses TRBV20-1 and TRBJ2-5; D perhaps matches TRBD2 (6 bases). The length of the CDR3 is 11 residues. CDR1 is DFQATT, CDR2 SNEGSKA, per germline (reference sequence).

V gene TRBV6-6 combines with J gene TRBJ2-7; D call uncertain. Germline loops: CDR1 MNHNY, CDR2 SVGAGI (reference sequence). This CDR3 has 11 amino acids. Trimming stripped 6 bases from V and 4 bases from J, with 7 bases between. As DNA, the CDR3 is TGTGCCAGCAGCCTGCGATACGAGCAGTACTTC. It codes for CASSLRYEQYF.

This clone was counted only a few times. This rearrangement joins TRBV10-2 to TRBJ2-2; D unresolved. Germline loops: CDR1 WSHSY, CDR2 SAAADI. V dropped 9 bases and J dropped 0 bases, with 8 bases sitting between them. CDR3 length: 13 amino acids. CDR3 in DNA: TGCGCCAGTAGAACAGCGAACACCGGGGAGCTGTTTTTT. This sequence encodes CASRTANTGELFF.

This clone came up once. The rearrangement links TRBV7-9 to TRBJ2-7; no clear D. This CDR3 contains 13 residues. Deletions cut 2 bases from V and 2 bases from J, with 7 bases between. CDR1 and CDR2 from the germline V gene are SEHNR and FQNEAQ (reference sequence). CDR3 DNA sequence: TGTGCCAGCAGCTTACCCTCAACCTACGAGCAGTACTTC. It specifies CASSLPSTYEQYF.

This clone occurred many times. This sample also contains other DNA sequences that code for the same CDR3. This chain connects TRBV2 to TRBJ1-6; D remains unclear. The germline CDR1 and CDR2 sequences are SNHLY and FYNNEI. Between the trimmed V and J ends, which lost 8 bases and 0 bases, there was a span of 11 bases. The CDR3 is 15 amino acids. CDR3 DNA: TGTGCCAGCGGTGGCAGGAGCTCCTATAATTCACCCCTCCACTTT. Translated: CASGGRSSYNSPLHF.